This T cell receptor beta chain is drawn from a study of blood T cell repertoires in COVID-19. The wider study: The samples span acute and convalescent COVID-19 from the United States, Italy and Spain. The analysed material was cDNA or gDNA that came from T cells, B-cell-depleted T cells, or PBMCs.

Measured with immunoSEQ multiplex PCR; TCRdb has only the in-frame clones, and not every one. The sample includes a few hundred thousand clones, 82% of them seen just once. Source material: peripheral blood. The receptor comes from a young woman with acute or convalescent COVID-19.

This CDR3 is CASSRQTGGNTEAFF. In DNA form, the CDR3 reads TGTGCCAGCTCACGCCAAACAGGGGGGAACACTGAAGCTTTCTTT. The chain carries TRBV18 and TRBJ1-1, with 8 bases aligning to TRBD1. With 4 bases clipped from V and 1 base from J, the junction kept 5 bases outside the gene matches. This CDR3 has 15 residues. Germline CDR1 is KGHSH and CDR2 is LQKENI.